The present T cell receptor beta chain was sequenced within a study of metastatic and nonmetastatic thyroid tumors. Across the study: The authors compared repertoires across blood and tumor or nodule tissue from malignant and benign thyroid patients.

How the authors handled the data: A distant-metastasis classifier for papillary thyroid cancer was built using CDR3 differences across clinicopathological groups. TCRdb recomputed clones from the PCR reads via MiXCR. It is TCRdb's table, rather than the study itself, that gives the V and J calls and clone size. This sample has approximately 20,000 clones, with over 25% found just once. This clone was detected many times. Its antigen is currently unknown. There were no patients who had received any treatment before thyroid surgery. Study-level points and caveats: It was reported that TCR beta diversity was significantly higher in malignant thyroid tumors than benign nodules, in blood and tumor.

Germline loops: CDR1 MGHRA, CDR2 YSYEKL. The V gene end was trimmed by 3 bases and the J gene end by 1 base; junction bases not matched to a gene: 11. This CDR3 region has 17 residues. The sequenced sample consisted of adjacent normal tissue. The J gene is TRBJ2-5, the V gene TRBV4-1; TRBD1 matches 7 bases. This TCR was recovered from a female donor with papillary thyroid cancer or a benign thyroid nodule (not recorded which). Some clones in this sample may be carry-over from other donors' samples. CDR3 coding DNA: TGCGCCAGCAGCCACAAAACCCTGGACAGGATCCAAGAGACCCAGTACTTC. It specifies CASSHKTLDRIQETQYF.